The next 5 T cell receptor beta chains were all read from a single sample in a study of cytomegalovirus exposure and HLA in healthy donors. With 60 Vbeta and 13 Jbeta primers, the PCR was carried out. Clones were sequenced by immunoSEQ multiplex PCR, and TCRdb holds only the in-frame ones, with some missing. The sample consists of about 98,000 clones, approximately 79% of them appearing once. Sequencing input: PBMCs. The receptors shown here come from a male donor in good health and CMV-seronegative.

This chain connects TRBV6-5 to TRBJ1-1; 9 bases match TRBD1. Per the germline V gene, CDR1 is MNHEY and CDR2 is SVGAGI. Trimming removed 4 bases from V and 0 bases from J; junction bases left unmatched: 6. The CDR3 covers 16 residues. In DNA form, the CDR3 reads TGTGCCAGCAGTTCTGGGACAGGGTCTATGAACACTGAAGCTTTCTTT. Translated, it gives CASSSGTGSMNTEAFF.

The chain is built from TRBV30 and TRBJ2-1, with D maybe TRBD1 (5 bases). The CDR3 runs to 12 residues. Germline-derived CDR1 and CDR2 are GTSNPN and SVGIG (reference sequence). As DNA, the CDR3 is TGTGCACAGATAGACAGTACCAATGAGCAGTTCTTC. It translates to CAQIDSTNEQFF.

A few counts support this clone. The chain combines TRBV27 with TRBJ2-2; 7 nucleotides agree with TRBD1. V lost 6 bases, J lost 0 bases, and 19 bases stayed unmatched. The CDR3 extends over 20 amino acids. Germline V gene lookup returns CDR1 MNHEY and CDR2 SMNVEV (reference sequence). This CDR3 reads CASRLTGTVIHRSNTGELFF. The CDR3 DNA is TGTGCCAGCAGGCTTACCGGGACAGTAATTCATAGATCGAACACCGGGGAGCTGTTTTTT.

V is TRBV2 and J is TRBJ2-7; D call uncertain. Deletions cut 6 bases from V and 3 bases from J, with 12 bases between. CDR3 length equals 13 residues. Germline V gene sequence: CDR1 SNHLY, CDR2 FYNNEI. CDR3 nucleotide sequence: TGTGCCAGCAGGCGGATTCCAAGCTACGAGCAGTACTTC. This gives the protein CASRRIPSYEQYF.

V is TRBV9 and J is TRBJ2-7; 7 nucleotides match TRBD2. This CDR3 contains 16 residues. Germline trimming cut 0 bases from V and 0 bases from J; bases unmatched to any gene: 6. The germline gives CDR1 SGDLS, CDR2 YYNGEE. This CDR3 reads CASSVGPWGGSYEQYF. The CDR3 bases are TGTGCCAGCAGCGTAGGCCCCTGGGGGGGCTCCTACGAGCAGTACTTC. Filled out from reference TRBV9 and TRBJ2-7, the complete variable domain reads DSGVTQTPKHLITATGQRVTLRCSPRSGDLSVYWYQQSLDQGLQFLIQYYNGEERAKGNILERFSAQQFPDLHSELNLSSLELGDSALYFCASSVGPWGGSYEQYFGPGTRLTVT.